This T cell receptor (beta chain) was retrieved from a study of T cell repertoires in cytomegalovirus infection. Study-wide context: Public TCR beta signatures marked donors with CMV infection and the matching HLA.

General study results and limits: CMV carriers with the relevant HLA were identified by cumulative public TCR beta family frequency.

TCRdb re-analysed the reads in MiXCR, keeping a single row per CDR3 protein. The sample has around 770,000 distinct CDR3 sequences; 25% to 35% are singletons. The CDR3 extends over 16 amino acids. The germline CDR1 and CDR2 sequences are SGHVS and FNYEAQ. Trimming took 6 bases from V and 7 from J, leaving 21 bases between them. As for this clonotype: Its target is unknown.

V is TRBV7-6 and J is TRBJ2-2; D may correspond to TRBD1 or TRBD2 (6 bases each). This sequence originates from a human donor in good health (CMV status not recorded). Some clones in this sample may be carry-over from other donors' samples. Sequenced material: cultured CD8+ T cells from PBMCs, taken from culture after CMV antigen stimulation. CDR3 loop: CASRGKGGRGDGELFF. CDR3 sequence (DNA): TGTGCCAGCAGAGGGAAGGGGGGCCGCGGCGACGGGGAGCTGTTTTTT.